These T cell receptor beta chains were read from a single sample in a study of T cells in localized non-small cell lung cancer. This table comes from immunoSEQ multiplex PCR, and its TCRdb copy is limited to in-frame clones, with some not included. The data contain approximately 34,000 clones, around 88% of them singletons. Sequenced here: peripheral blood, sampled before any cancer treatment. These receptors were taken from a woman between 35 and 75 years old with stage I lung adenocarcinoma. CDR3s include the opening cysteine and the closing phenylalanine or tryptophan. The D gene is left open where the match is weak. For some rows the clone size is stated as once, few or many, or as a class when expanded; others skip it.

V	size	D	J	DNA	CDR3
TRBV30	.	.	TRBJ1-5	TGTGCCTGGAGTGTCCTTGGACAGCAGCCCCAGCATTTT	CAWSVLGQQPQHF
TRBV6-1	.	.	TRBJ1-2	TGTGCCAGCAGTCACGAGGCGGGTGGCTATGGCTACACCTTC	CASSHEAGGYGYTF
TRBV18	few	.	TRBJ2-5	TGTGCCAGCTCACCACAAAAAAATCTGGGGGGACGAGAGACCCAGTACTTC	CASSPQKNLGGRETQYF
TRBV5-1	.	.	TRBJ2-7	TGCGCCAGCAGCCCCCCAGGGGATTATGTAGACGAGCAGTACTTC	CASSPPGDYVDEQYF
TRBV5-1	.	TRBD1	TRBJ2-7	TGCGCCAGCAGCGCCGGGACAGGGCGGTTTGTCTACGAGCAGTACTTC	CASSAGTGRFVYEQYF
TRBV7-2	.	.	TRBJ1-2	TGTGCCAGCAGACCTAACAGGGATTACTATGGCTACACCTTC	CASRPNRDYYGYTF
TRBV28	once	.	TRBJ2-3	TGTGCCAGCAGTCTAACGGGTCCTGATACGCAGTATTTT	CASSLTGPDTQYF
TRBV27	.	.	TRBJ2-7	TGTGCCAGCAGTTTATCGTCGGTGTTCCACGAGCAGTACTTC	CASSLSSVFHEQYF
TRBV4-2	.	TRBD1	TRBJ2-6	TGTGCCAGCAGCCAGGACAGGGGAGGGAGCTCTGGGGCCAACGTCCTGACTTTC	CASSQDRGGSSGANVLTF
TRBV4-3	.	.	TRBJ1-2	TGCGCCAGCAGCCCCGCCGGGACACCCATGGGCTACACCTTC	CASSPAGTPMGYTF
TRBV6-1	.	.	TRBJ1-4	TGTGCCAGCAGTGGAGGACGGGTAACTAATGAAAAACTGTTTTTT	CASSGGRVTNEKLFF
TRBV7-3	.	.	TRBJ1-3	TGTGCCAGCAGCTTAAGCAGCGGAAACACCATATATTTT	CASSLSSGNTIYF
TRBV4-1	.	TRBD1	TRBJ1-4	TGCGCCAGCAGCGGGACAGGGGGTGAAAAACTGTTTTTT	CASSGTGGEKLFF
TRBV11-2	.	.	TRBJ1-2	TGTGCCAGCAGCTTGGACGCTAACTATGGCTACACCTTC	CASSLDANYGYTF
TRBV5-1	.	.	TRBJ2-3	TGCGCCAGCAGCTTGGAACGGGGTGGGGCAGGGAGGAGTACAGATACGCAGTATTTT	CASSLERGGAGRSTDTQYF
TRBV6-1	.	.	TRBJ1-4	TGTGCCAGCAGTGAAACAGGGAGGAGGACTAATGAAAAACTGTTTTTT	CASSETGRRTNEKLFF
TRBV4-2	.	TRBD1	TRBJ1-2	TGTGCCAGCAGTCTCGGACAGGGGGGCAATGGCTACACCTTC	CASSLGQGGNGYTF
TRBV2	.	.	TRBJ1-1	TGTGCCAGCAACCGCCAGAGACAGTTTGAAGCTTTCTTT	CASNRQRQFEAFF
TRBV5-4	.	.	TRBJ2-4	TGTGCCAGCAGCTTTCCAGCAGCCAAAAACATTCAGTACTTC	CASSFPAAKNIQYF
TRBV28	.	.	TRBJ1-5	TGTGCCAGCAGTTCAACCAGGGCCACCCAGCCCCAGCATTTT	CASSSTRATQPQHF
TRBV7-2	.	.	TRBJ2-3	TGTGCCAGCAGCTTAAATCGGGCAGGCACAGATACGCAGTATTTT	CASSLNRAGTDTQYF
TRBV18	.	.	TRBJ1-3	TGTGCCAGTCGCGACGGTTTTAGCTCTGGAAACACCATATATTTT	CASRDGFSSGNTIYF
TRBV7-2	.	.	TRBJ1-3	TGTGCCAGCAGTACCAACCGAAACACCATATATTTT	CASSTNRNTIYF
TRBV9	.	.	TRBJ1-1	TGTGCCAGCAGCGCCCTGAGCCTAGGGGACACTGAAGCTTTCTTT	CASSALSLGDTEAFF
TRBV6-6	once	TRBD1	TRBJ1-3	TGTGCCAGCAGTGGGCCGGGACAGCCCTCTGGAAACACCATATATTTT	CASSGPGQPSGNTIYF
TRBV11-2	.	.	TRBJ2-1	TGTGCCAGCAGCTTAAATTTAGCCGAGCGAAGAGTCTTCAACAATGAGCAGTTCTTC	CASSLNLAERRVFNNEQFF
TRBV15	.	TRBD2	TRBJ2-7	TGTGCCACCAGCAGAGATAGGTCTAGCGGGGGGATGTACTTC	CATSRDRSSGGMYF
TRBV14	.	TRBD1	TRBJ2-7	TGTGCCAGCAGCCAAGAAGGGACAGGTGCCCACGAGCAGTACTTC	CASSQEGTGAHEQYF
TRBV5-4	.	.	TRBJ1-2	TGTGCCAGCAGCTTGTATGCGGGGGCGATGAACTATGGCTACACCTTC	CASSLYAGAMNYGYTF
TRBV7-3	.	.	TRBJ2-3	TGTGCCAGCAGCTTAACGTCTGTCGGGGGGCAGAGAGATACGCAGTATTTT	CASSLTSVGGQRDTQYF
TRBV6-5	.	.	TRBJ1-5	TGTGCCAGCAGAACCGGGCTTTATAGCAATCAGCCCCAGCATTTT	CASRTGLYSNQPQHF
TRBV18	.	.	TRBJ2-3	TGTGCCAGCTCACCACCGGGGCAGGTAGATACGCAGTATTTT	CASSPPGQVDTQYF
TRBV12-5	.	.	TRBJ1-2	TGTGCTAGTGGTCCCCCAGTCGGGTTCTATGGCTACACCTTC	CASGPPVGFYGYTF
TRBV9	.	.	TRBJ1-4	TGTGCCAGCAGCCCTGGACAGACTCTGGAAAAACTGTTTTTT	CASSPGQTLEKLFF
TRBV6-1	.	TRBD1	TRBJ1-2	TGTGCCAGCAGTGAACCCTACAGGGGAAGGTATGGCTACACCTTC	CASSEPYRGRYGYTF
TRBV5-1	.	.	TRBJ1-1	TGCGCCAGCAGCCAAAATTGGGGGATGCGGCCTGAAGCTTTCTTT	CASSQNWGMRPEAFF
TRBV5-8	.	TRBD1	TRBJ1-6	TGTGCCAGCAGCAGGGGACAGGGGAATCCAGTCCATAATTCACCCCTCCACTTT	CASSRGQGNPVHNSPLHF
TRBV2	.	.	TRBJ2-5	TGTGCCAGCGCGACTGGACAAGAGACCCAGTACTTC	CASATGQETQYF
TRBV29-1	once	.	TRBJ1-3	TGCAGCGCCGGCCCCGAGGCTGGGGGAGGAAACACCATATATTTT	CSAGPEAGGGNTIYF
TRBV2	.	.	TRBJ1-5	TGTGCCAGCAGTCCTTACACAGGTTCCCAGCATTTT	CASSPYTGSQHF
TRBV7-2	.	TRBD1	TRBJ1-1	TGTGCCAGCAGCCTTGACAGGGGCACTGAAGCTTTCTTT	CASSLDRGTEAFF
TRBV27	.	TRBD1	TRBJ1-1	TGTGCCAGCAGTTTACTCGGGACAGGGGGTACTGAAGCTTTCTTT	CASSLLGTGGTEAFF
TRBV28	.	TRBD2	TRBJ2-1	TGTGCCAGCAGCCGGACTAGCGGGGGTTACTACAATGAGCAGTTCTTC	CASSRTSGGYYNEQFF
TRBV5-1	once	.	TRBJ1-1	TGCGCCAGCAGCGGAACCGGGACATCGGAAGCTTTCTTT	CASSGTGTSEAFF
TRBV4-3	.	.	TRBJ1-1	TGCGCCAGCAGCCCCGACGGAGCGGGGAACACTGAAGCTTTCTTT	CASSPDGAGNTEAFF
TRBV7-8	.	.	TRBJ2-1	TGTGCCAGCAGCCCCCTTGGGGCCGATGAGCAGTTCTTC	CASSPLGADEQFF
TRBV2	.	TRBD2	TRBJ2-2	TGTGCCAGCAAGCGAGAGGGACTAGCGGCGAACACCGGGGAGCTGTTTTTT	CASKREGLAANTGELFF
TRBV4-1	.	.	TRBJ1-5	TGCGCCAGCAGCCAAGTGAGGGATAGCAATCAGCCCCAGCATTTT	CASSQVRDSNQPQHF
TRBV5-1	once	.	TRBJ2-7	TGCGCCAGCAGCGAGACAGCTTCCTACGAGCAGTACTTC	CASSETASYEQYF
TRBV9	.	TRBD1	TRBJ2-7	TGTGCCAGCAGCGTCGGACAGGGCCACGAGCAGTACTTC	CASSVGQGHEQYF
TRBV28	.	TRBD1	TRBJ1-2	TGTGCCAGCAGGGCCGGGACAGGGGTTTTTGCGAAGCGCACCTTC	CASRAGTGVFAKRTF
TRBV6-6	once	.	TRBJ1-2	TGTGCCAGCAGTTTGGCGGGTCGGAACTATGGCTACACCTTC	CASSLAGRNYGYTF
TRBV15	.	.	TRBJ2-5	TGTGCCACCAGCCTAGCGAGAGAGACCCAGTACTTC	CATSLARETQYF
TRBV2	.	.	TRBJ1-2	TGTGCCAGCAGTGAACAGGGCCGCTATGGCTACACCTTC	CASSEQGRYGYTF
TRBV2	.	.	TRBJ2-3	TGTGCCAGCAGTGTTGGACCCAGGGGAGATACGCAGTATTTT	CASSVGPRGDTQYF
TRBV7-6	.	.	TRBJ2-3	TGTGCCAGCAGCCCCTCAGGGTATACGCAGTATTTT	CASSPSGYTQYF
TRBV4-3	.	.	TRBJ1-2	TGCGCCAGCAGCCAAGACTTCCGACAGTTCAATGGCTACACCTTC	CASSQDFRQFNGYTF
TRBV7-2	.	.	TRBJ1-5	TGTGCCAGCAGCTCAACCCATCAGCCCCAGCATTTT	CASSSTHQPQHF
TRBV7-9	once	.	TRBJ2-5	TGTGCCAGCAGCTCCCGGGTGGAGACCCAGTACTTC	CASSSRVETQYF